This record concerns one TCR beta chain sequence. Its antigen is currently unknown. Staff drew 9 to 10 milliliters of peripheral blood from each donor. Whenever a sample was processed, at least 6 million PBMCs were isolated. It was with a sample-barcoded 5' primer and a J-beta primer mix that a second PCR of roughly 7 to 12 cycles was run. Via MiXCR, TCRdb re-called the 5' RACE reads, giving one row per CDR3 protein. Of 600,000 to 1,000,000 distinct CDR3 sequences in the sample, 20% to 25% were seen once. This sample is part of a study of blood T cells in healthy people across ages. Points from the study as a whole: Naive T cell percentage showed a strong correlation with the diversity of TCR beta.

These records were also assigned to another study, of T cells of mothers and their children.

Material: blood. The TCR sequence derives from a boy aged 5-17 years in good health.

The CDR3 protein is CASSIVNQPQHF. CDR3 nucleotides: TGTGCCAGTAGTATAGTCAACCAGCCCCAGCATTTT. This sequence joins TRBV19 and TRBJ1-5; no reliable D call. This CDR3 comprises 12 residues. Germline loops: CDR1 LNHDA, CDR2 SQIVND (reference sequence). Between the trimmed V and J ends, which lost 1 base and 7 bases, there was a span of 5 bases.